This TCR beta chain was identified in a study of blood T cell repertoires in COVID-19. This CDR3 spans 15 amino acids. CDR1 and CDR2 from the germline V gene are MRHNA and SNTAGT. Germline trimming cut 2 bases from V and 7 bases from J; bases unmatched to any gene: 4. TCRdb's table, derived via immunoSEQ multiplex PCR, lists solely in-frame clones and lacks some. The sample consists of around 310,000 clones, roughly 89% of them appearing once. This chain joins TRBV6-4 and TRBJ2-1, with 11 bases lining up with TRBD2. The receptor comes from a woman aged 30 to 39 who had recovered from COVID-19. The specimen sequenced was PBMCs or T cells enriched from blood (not recorded which). The CDR3 region has the DNA TGTGCCAGCAGTGACACTAGCGGGAGTAGTAATGAGCAGTTCTTC. This translates into CASSDTSGSSNEQFF.